The rows below give T cell receptor beta chains drawn from one sample of a study of OX40 agonist ivuxolimab in advanced cancers. Here immunoSEQ multiplex PCR was the method, and the copy in TCRdb shows in-frame clones only, minus some. The data contain about 62,000 clones, 85% of them singletons. This sample comprised CD4+ or CD8+ T cells sorted from blood, obtained in a trial of the OX40 agonist ivuxolimab. The receptors were sampled from an adult with an advanced solid tumor such as melanoma, head and neck, liver or kidney cancer. The CDR3 runs from the conserved cysteine through the conserved F or W. D genes are given only for firm matches. Only part of the rows carry a size: once, few, many, or a class if the clone is expanded.

D,V,J,size,CDR3,DNA
TRBD1,TRBV7-8,TRBJ2-1,once,CASSFRTGGGEQFF,TGTGCCAGCAGCTTTCGGACAGGGGGTGGGGAGCAGTTCTTC
NA,TRBV6-5,TRBJ2-7,once,CASTPGRNYEQYF,TGTGCCAGCACACCAGGGAGAAACTACGAGCAGTACTTC
NA,TRBV19,TRBJ1-4,once,CASTFGATNEKLFF,TGTGCCAGTACCTTCGGTGCAACTAATGAAAAACTGTTTTTT
TRBD1,TRBV5-4,TRBJ2-7,NA,CASSLGTGGEQYF,TGTGCCAGCAGCCTCGGGACAGGGGGGGAGCAGTACTTC
NA,TRBV4-1,TRBJ1-6,NA,CASSQEGNGNSPLHF,TGCGCCAGCAGCCAAGAAGGGAATGGGAATTCACCCCTCCACTTT
NA,TRBV11-3,TRBJ2-5,NA,CASSTGGKETQYF,TGTGCCAGCAGCACCGGAGGGAAAGAGACCCAGTACTTC
NA,TRBV7-8,TRBJ1-5,few,CASSLAGTRDSNQPQHF,TGTGCCAGCAGCTTAGCCGGGACCCGAGATAGCAATCAGCCCCAGCATTTT
NA,TRBV28,TRBJ1-4,NA,CASSLATPSPPNEKLFF,TGTGCCAGCAGTTTAGCCACTCCATCACCCCCCAATGAAAAACTGTTTTTT
NA,TRBV11-2,TRBJ2-7,NA,CASSLGGSGIEQYF,TGTGCCAGCAGCTTAGGCGGCTCGGGTATCGAGCAGTACTTC
NA,TRBV6-1,TRBJ2-1,NA,CASSLWGNEQFF,TGTGCCAGCAGCCTCTGGGGCAATGAGCAGTTCTTC
TRBD1,TRBV6-1,TRBJ1-2,NA,CASSDRDSYYGYTF,TGTGCCAGCAGCGACAGGGACTCCTACTATGGCTACACCTTC
NA,TRBV21-1,TRBJ2-1,NA,CASRGSGNEQFF,TGTGCCAGCAGGGGATCTGGGAATGAGCAGTTCTTC
NA,TRBV9,TRBJ2-2,NA,CASRRDSNTGELFF,TGTGCCAGCAGGCGGGACTCGAACACCGGGGAGCTGTTTTTT
TRBD2,TRBV7-9,TRBJ2-1,NA,CAGVRTRDNEQFF,TGTGCCGGCGTTAGGACTAGGGACAATGAGCAGTTCTTC
NA,TRBV28,TRBJ1-3,NA,CASSLLGQSSGNTIYF,TGTGCCAGCAGTTTGCTCGGACAGAGCTCTGGAAACACCATATATTTT
NA,TRBV9,TRBJ2-1,NA,CASSVPSSGNEQFF,TGTGCCAGCAGCGTCCCCTCGTCCGGCAATGAGCAGTTCTTC
NA,TRBV14,TRBJ2-7,NA,CASSHKYVLDHTVLRYEQYF,TGTGCCAGCAGCCACAAATATGTACTGGATCACACCGTCCTCAGGTACGAGCAGTACTTC
NA,TRBV25-1,TRBJ2-1,NA,CASSPLGREQFF,TGTGCCAGCAGCCCACTCGGGAGAGAGCAGTTCTTC
NA,TRBV30,TRBJ2-7,NA,CAWSVGVSYEQYF,TGTGCCTGGAGTGTCGGGGTTTCCTACGAGCAGTACTTC
NA,TRBV4-1,TRBJ1-1,NA,CASSQDLAENTEAFF,TGCGCCAGCAGCCAAGATCTGGCAGAGAACACTGAAGCTTTCTTT
TRBD1,TRBV9,TRBJ2-5,NA,CASSVGQGAKTQYF,TGTGCCAGCAGCGTAGGACAGGGGGCGAAGACCCAGTACTTC
NA,TRBV27,TRBJ2-7,NA,CASSLFGATYEQYF,TGTGCCAGCAGTTTATTCGGCGCGACCTACGAGCAGTACTTC
NA,TRBV9,TRBJ1-1,NA,CASSDPGRTEAFF,TGTGCCAGCAGCGACCCGGGACGAACTGAAGCTTTCTTT
NA,TRBV6-6,TRBJ1-5,NA,CASSYRGVQPQHF,TGTGCCAGCAGTTACAGGGGAGTCCAGCCCCAGCATTTT
NA,TRBV9,TRBJ2-2,NA,CASSEPKNAGRSTGELFF,TGTGCCAGCAGCGAACCAAAAAATGCAGGGAGAAGCACCGGGGAGCTGTTTTTT
TRBD2,TRBV15,TRBJ2-2,NA,CATSRGGSGNGGELFF,TGTGCCACCAGCAGAGGGGGTAGCGGGAATGGCGGGGAGCTGTTTTTT
NA,TRBV5-1,TRBJ2-2,once,CASSPVGTNTGELFF,TGCGCCAGCAGCCCGGTAGGGACGAACACCGGGGAGCTGTTTTTT
NA,TRBV6-1,TRBJ2-1,NA,CASSERDIREDEQFF,TGTGCCAGCAGTGAACGGGACATCCGGGAGGATGAGCAGTTCTTC
NA,TRBV2,TRBJ1-5,NA,CASSLTGNHQPQHF,TGTGCCAGCAGTCTTACAGGGAATCATCAGCCCCAGCATTTT
TRBD1,TRBV7-9,TRBJ2-2,NA,CAGRDRVNTGELFF,TGTGCCGGCCGGGACAGGGTGAACACCGGGGAGCTGTTTTTT
NA,TRBV11-3,TRBJ1-4,few,CASSLSPGEKLFF,TGTGCCAGCAGCTTGAGTCCGGGAGAAAAACTGTTTTTT
NA,TRBV19,TRBJ1-1,few,CASRANTEAFF,TGTGCCAGTAGGGCAAACACTGAAGCTTTCTTT
NA,TRBV2,TRBJ2-7,NA,CASSALKTYEQYF,TGTGCCAGCAGTGCGCTTAAGACCTACGAGCAGTACTTC
TRBD2,TRBV5-5,TRBJ2-5,few,CASSSGLARGRETQYF,TGTGCCAGCAGCTCCGGACTAGCCCGGGGCAGAGAGACCCAGTACTTC
NA,TRBV4-2,TRBJ1-3,NA,CASSQEGADGNTIYF,TGTGCCAGCAGCCAAGAGGGGGCAGATGGAAACACCATATATTTT
NA,TRBV19,TRBJ2-3,once,CASSIGGSRTQYF,TGTGCCAGTAGTATAGGCGGATCACGGACGCAGTATTTT
NA,TRBV7-9,TRBJ2-7,NA,CASSFRDGYEQYF,TGTGCCAGCAGCTTCAGGGACGGATACGAGCAGTACTTC
TRBD2,TRBV14,TRBJ2-1,NA,CTSSDLAGVGEQFF,TGTACCAGCAGCGACTTAGCGGGAGTCGGCGAGCAGTTCTTC
NA,TRBV6-4,TRBJ1-2,NA,CASRHRVNNYGYTF,TGTGCCAGCAGACACAGGGTTAACAACTATGGCTACACCTTC
TRBD1,TRBV4-2,TRBJ2-7,NA,CASSQDGSDRAYEQYF,TGTGCCAGCAGCCAAGATGGATCTGACAGGGCCTACGAGCAGTACTTC
NA,TRBV5-8,TRBJ2-3,NA,CASSLHTVENTQYF,TGTGCCAGCAGCTTGCATACAGTGGAGAATACGCAGTATTTT
TRBD2,TRBV5-4,TRBJ2-1,NA,CASSLQGLAGGNEQFF,TGTGCCAGCAGCTTGCAGGGACTAGCGGGAGGAAATGAGCAGTTCTTC
NA,TRBV27,TRBJ1-1,NA,CASSFGTEAFF,TGTGCCAGCAGTTTCGGGACTGAAGCTTTCTTT
NA,TRBV14,TRBJ2-7,NA,CASSQDLLSSYEQYF,TGTGCCAGCAGCCAAGATCTCCTTAGCTCCTACGAGCAGTACTTC
NA,TRBV6-6,TRBJ1-1,NA,CASTNWGARTEAFF,TGTGCCAGCACCAATTGGGGGGCGCGGACTGAAGCTTTCTTT
NA,TRBV6-5,TRBJ1-6,once,CASSYYTRHGSPLHF,TGTGCCAGCAGTTACTATACCAGGCACGGATCACCCCTCCACTTT
NA,TRBV11-3,TRBJ2-1,NA,CASSARMYNEQFF,TGTGCCAGCAGCGCCCGGATGTACAATGAGCAGTTCTTC
TRBD2,TRBV4-1,TRBJ2-3,NA,CASSQPPLTSGKVRNTDTQYF,TGCGCCAGCAGCCAACCACCGTTGACTAGCGGGAAGGTGCGGAACACAGATACGCAGTATTTT
NA,TRBV6-5,TRBJ2-3,NA,CASSFTLLTRDTQYF,TGTGCCAGCAGTTTTACCCTGCTGACTAGAGATACGCAGTATTTT
TRBD1,TRBV25-1,TRBJ1-1,NA,CASSEFGTGNTEAFF,TGTGCCAGCAGTGAATTTGGGACAGGGAACACTGAAGCTTTCTTT
TRBD2,TRBV4-1,TRBJ2-7,NA,CASSQLAGGSYEQYF,TGCGCCAGCAGCCAACTAGCGGGAGGTTCTTACGAGCAGTACTTC
NA,TRBV7-9,TRBJ2-6,NA,CASSSSASGANVLTF,TGTGCCAGCAGTTCCTCCGCTTCTGGGGCCAACGTCCTGACTTTC
NA,TRBV7-9,TRBJ1-2,once,CASSPGPVYGYTF,TGTGCCAGCAGCCCGGGGCCTGTCTATGGCTACACCTTC